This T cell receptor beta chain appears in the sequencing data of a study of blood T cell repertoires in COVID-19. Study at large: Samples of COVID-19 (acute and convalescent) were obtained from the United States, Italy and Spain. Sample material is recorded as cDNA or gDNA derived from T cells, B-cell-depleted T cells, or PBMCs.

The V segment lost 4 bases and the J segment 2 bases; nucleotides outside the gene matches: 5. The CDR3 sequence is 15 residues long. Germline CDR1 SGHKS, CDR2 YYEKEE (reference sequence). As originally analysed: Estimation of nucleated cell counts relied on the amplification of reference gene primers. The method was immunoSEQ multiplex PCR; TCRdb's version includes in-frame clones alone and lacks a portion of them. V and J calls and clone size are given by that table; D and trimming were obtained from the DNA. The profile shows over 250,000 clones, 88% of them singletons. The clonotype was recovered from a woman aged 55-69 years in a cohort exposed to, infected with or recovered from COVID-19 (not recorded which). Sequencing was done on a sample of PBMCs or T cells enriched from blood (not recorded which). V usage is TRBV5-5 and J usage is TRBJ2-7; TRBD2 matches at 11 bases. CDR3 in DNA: TGTGCCAGCAGCCAACTAGCGGGAGAACCCTACGAGCAGTACTTC. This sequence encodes CASSQLAGEPYEQYF.